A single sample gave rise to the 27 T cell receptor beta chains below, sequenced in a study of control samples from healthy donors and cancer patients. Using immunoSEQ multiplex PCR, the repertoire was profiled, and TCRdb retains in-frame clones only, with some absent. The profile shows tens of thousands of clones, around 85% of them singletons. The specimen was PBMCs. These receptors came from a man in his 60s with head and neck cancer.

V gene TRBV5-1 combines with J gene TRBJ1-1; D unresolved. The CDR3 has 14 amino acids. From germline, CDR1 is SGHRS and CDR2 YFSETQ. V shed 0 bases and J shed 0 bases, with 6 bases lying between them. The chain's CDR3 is CASSLGTLNTEAFF. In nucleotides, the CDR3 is TGCGCCAGCAGCTTGGGCACTCTGAACACTGAAGCTTTCTTT.

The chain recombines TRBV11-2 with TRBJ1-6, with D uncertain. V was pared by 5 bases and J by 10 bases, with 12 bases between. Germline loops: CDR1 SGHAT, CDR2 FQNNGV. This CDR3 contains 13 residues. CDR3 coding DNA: TGTGCCAGCAGCCGAAGGGAGGCATCACCCCTCCACTTT. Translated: CASSRREASPLHF.

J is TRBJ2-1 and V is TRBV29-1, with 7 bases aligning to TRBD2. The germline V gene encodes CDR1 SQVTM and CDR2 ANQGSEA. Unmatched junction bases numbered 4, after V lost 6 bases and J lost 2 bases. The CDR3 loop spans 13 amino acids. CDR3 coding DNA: TGCAGCGTGTCTAGCGGTACCTACAATGAGCAGTTCTTC. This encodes CSVSSGTYNEQFF.

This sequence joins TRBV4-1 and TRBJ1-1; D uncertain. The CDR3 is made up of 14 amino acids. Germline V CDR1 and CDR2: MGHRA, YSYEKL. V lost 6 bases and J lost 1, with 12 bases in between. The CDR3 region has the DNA TGCGCCAGCAGGCTTGATCAGAGGAACACTGAAGCTTTCTTT. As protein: CASRLDQRNTEAFF.

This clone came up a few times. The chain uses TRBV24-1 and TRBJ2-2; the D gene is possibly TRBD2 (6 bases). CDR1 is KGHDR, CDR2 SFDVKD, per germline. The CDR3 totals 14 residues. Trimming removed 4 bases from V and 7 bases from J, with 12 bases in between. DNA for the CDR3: TGTGCCACCAGTGAGCAGGGCGGGGACGGGGAGCTGTTTTTT. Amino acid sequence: CATSEQGGDGELFF.

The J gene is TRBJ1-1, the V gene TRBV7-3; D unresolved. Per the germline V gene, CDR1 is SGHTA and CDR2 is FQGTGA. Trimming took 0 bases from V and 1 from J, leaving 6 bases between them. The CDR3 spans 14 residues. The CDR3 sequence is CASSLTEGNTEAFF. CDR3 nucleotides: TGTGCCAGCAGCTTAACGGAGGGGAACACTGAAGCTTTCTTT.

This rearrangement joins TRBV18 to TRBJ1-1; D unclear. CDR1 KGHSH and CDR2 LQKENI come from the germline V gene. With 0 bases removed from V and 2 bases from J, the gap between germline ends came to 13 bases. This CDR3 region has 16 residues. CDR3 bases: TGTGCCAGCTCACCACCAGGGAATTTGGTAAACACTGAAGCTTTCTTT. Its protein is CASSPPGNLVNTEAFF.

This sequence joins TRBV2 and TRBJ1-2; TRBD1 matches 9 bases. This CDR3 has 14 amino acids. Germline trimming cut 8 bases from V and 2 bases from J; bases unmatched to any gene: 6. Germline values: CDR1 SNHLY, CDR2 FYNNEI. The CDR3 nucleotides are TGTGCCAGCGATCCCGGGACAGGGAACTATGGCTACACCTTC. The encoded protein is CASDPGTGNYGYTF.

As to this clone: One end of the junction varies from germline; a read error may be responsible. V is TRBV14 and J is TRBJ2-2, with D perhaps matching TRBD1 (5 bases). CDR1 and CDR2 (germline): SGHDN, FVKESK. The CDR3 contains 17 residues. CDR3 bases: TGTGCCAGCAGCCAAGTCGTCAGGGATCGGAACCCCGGGGAGCTGTTTTTT. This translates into CASSQVVRDRNPGELFF.

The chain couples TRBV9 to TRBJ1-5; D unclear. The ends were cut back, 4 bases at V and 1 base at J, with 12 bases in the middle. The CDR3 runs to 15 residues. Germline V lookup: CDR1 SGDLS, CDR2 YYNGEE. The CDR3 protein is CASSFAWESNQPQHF. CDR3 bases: TGTGCCAGCAGCTTTGCCTGGGAGAGCAATCAGCCCCAGCATTTT.

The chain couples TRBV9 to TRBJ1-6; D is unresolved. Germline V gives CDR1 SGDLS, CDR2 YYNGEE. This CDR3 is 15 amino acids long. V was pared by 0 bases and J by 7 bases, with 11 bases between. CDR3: CASSVGGGRNSPLHF. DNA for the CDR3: TGTGCCAGCAGCGTAGGAGGAGGGAGGAATTCACCCCTCCACTTT.

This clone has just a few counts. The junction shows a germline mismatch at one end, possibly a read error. The CDR3 DNA reads as TGTGCCAGCAGCTGGGGAGGGAACGCTGAAGCTTTCTTT. It specifies CASSWGGNAEAFF. V gene TRBV7-3 combines with J gene TRBJ1-1; D remains ambiguous. The V gene's germline CDR1 is SGHTA and CDR2 FQGTGA. The CDR3 loop spans 13 amino acids.

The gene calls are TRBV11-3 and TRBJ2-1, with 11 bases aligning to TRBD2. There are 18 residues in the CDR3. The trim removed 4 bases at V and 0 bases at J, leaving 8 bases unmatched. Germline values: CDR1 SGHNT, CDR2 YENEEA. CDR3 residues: CASSYGTSGTSSYNEQFF. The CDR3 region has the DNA TGTGCCAGCAGCTACGGGACTAGCGGAACAAGCTCCTACAATGAGCAGTTCTTC.

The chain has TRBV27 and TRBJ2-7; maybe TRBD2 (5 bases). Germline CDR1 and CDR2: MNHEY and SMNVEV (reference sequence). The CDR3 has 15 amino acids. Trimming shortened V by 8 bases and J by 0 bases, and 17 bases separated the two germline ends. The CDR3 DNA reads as TGTGCCAGCCTCGGAGGAGGAGCCGGCTCCTACGAGCAGTACTTC. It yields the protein CASLGGGAGSYEQYF.

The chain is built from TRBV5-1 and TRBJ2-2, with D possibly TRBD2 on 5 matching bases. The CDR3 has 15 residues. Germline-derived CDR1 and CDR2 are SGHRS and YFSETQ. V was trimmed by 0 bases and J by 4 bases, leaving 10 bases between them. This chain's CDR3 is CASSLGAAATGELFF. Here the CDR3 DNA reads TGCGCCAGCAGCTTGGGAGCGGCGGCCACCGGGGAGCTGTTTTTT.

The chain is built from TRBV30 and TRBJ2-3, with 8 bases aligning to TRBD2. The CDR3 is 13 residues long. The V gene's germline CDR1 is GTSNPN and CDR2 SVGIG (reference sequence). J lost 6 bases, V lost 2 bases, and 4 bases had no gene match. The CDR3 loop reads CAWSSPSGDTQYF. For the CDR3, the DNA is TGTGCCTGGAGTTCGCCTAGCGGGGATACGCAGTATTTT.

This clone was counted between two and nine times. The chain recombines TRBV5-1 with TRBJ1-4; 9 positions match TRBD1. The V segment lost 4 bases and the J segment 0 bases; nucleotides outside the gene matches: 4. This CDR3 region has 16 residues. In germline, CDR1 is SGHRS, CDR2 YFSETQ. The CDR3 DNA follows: TGCGCCAGCAGCCGAGGACAGGGGTCAACTAATGAAAAACTGTTTTTT. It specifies CASSRGQGSTNEKLFF.

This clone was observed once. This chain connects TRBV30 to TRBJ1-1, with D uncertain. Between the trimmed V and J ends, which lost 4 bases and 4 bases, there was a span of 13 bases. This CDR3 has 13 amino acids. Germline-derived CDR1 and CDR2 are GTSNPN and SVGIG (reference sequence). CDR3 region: CAWIRTGSTEAFF. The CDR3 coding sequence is TGTGCCTGGATCCGGACGGGCAGCACTGAAGCTTTCTTT.

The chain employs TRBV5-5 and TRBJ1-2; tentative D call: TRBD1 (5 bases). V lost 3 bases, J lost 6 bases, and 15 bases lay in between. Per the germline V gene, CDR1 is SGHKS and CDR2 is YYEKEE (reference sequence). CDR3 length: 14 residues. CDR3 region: CASSWDGGPNGYTF. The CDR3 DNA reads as TGTGCCAGCAGCTGGGACGGAGGCCCCAATGGCTACACCTTC.

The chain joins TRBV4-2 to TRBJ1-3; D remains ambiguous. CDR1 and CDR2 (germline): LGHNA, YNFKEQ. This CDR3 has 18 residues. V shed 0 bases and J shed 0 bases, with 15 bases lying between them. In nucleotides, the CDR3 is TGTGCCAGCAGCCAAGACTGGGCAGAAAACTACTCTGGAAACACCATATATTTT. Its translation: CASSQDWAENYSGNTIYF.

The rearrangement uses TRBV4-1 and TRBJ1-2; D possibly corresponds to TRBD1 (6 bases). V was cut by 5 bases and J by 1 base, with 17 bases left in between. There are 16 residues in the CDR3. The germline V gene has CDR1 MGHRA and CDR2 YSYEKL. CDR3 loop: CASSKNREWDNYGYTF. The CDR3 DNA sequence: TGCGCCAGCAGCAAGAACAGGGAATGGGATAACTATGGCTACACCTTC.

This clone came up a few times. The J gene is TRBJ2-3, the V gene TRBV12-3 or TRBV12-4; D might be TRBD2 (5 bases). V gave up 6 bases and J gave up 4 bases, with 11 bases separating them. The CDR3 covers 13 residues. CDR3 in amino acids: CASRSLGADTQYF. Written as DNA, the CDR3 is TGTGCCAGCAGGTCCCTCGGGGCAGATACGCAGTATTTT.

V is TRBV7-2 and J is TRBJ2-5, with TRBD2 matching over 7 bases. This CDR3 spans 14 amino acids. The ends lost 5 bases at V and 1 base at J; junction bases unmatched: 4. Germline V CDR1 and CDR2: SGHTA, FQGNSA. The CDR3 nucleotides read TGTGCCAGCAGCCCCACTAGCGTCCAAGAGACCCAGTACTTC. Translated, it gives CASSPTSVQETQYF.

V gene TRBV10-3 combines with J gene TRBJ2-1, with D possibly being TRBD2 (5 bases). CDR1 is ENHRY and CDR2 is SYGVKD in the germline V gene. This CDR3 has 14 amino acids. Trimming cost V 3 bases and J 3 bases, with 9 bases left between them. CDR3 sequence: CAISDPGLYNEQFF. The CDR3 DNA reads TGTGCCATCAGTGATCCCGGACTCTACAATGAGCAGTTCTTC.

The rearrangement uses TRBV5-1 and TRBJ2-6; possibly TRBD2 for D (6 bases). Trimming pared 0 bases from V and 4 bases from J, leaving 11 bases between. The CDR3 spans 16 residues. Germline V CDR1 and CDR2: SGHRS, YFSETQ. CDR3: CASSLVTGDGANVLTF. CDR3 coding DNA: TGCGCCAGCAGCTTGGTGACGGGGGACGGGGCCAACGTCCTGACTTTC.

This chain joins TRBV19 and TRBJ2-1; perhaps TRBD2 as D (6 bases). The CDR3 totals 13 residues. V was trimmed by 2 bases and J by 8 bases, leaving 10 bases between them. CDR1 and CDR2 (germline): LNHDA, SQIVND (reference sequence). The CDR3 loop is CASSITGEDEQFF. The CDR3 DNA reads TGTGCCAGTAGTATAACGGGGGAGGATGAGCAGTTCTTC. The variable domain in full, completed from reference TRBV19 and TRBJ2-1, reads DGGITQSPKYLFRKEGQNVTLSCEQNLNHDAMYWYRQDPGQGLRLIYYSQIVNDFQKGDIAEGYSVSREKKESFPLTVTSAQKNPTAFYLCASSITGEDEQFFGPGTRLTVL.

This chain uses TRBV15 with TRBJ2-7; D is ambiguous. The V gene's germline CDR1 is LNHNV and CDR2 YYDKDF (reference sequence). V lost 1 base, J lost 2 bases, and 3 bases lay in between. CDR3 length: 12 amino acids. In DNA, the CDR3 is TGTGCCACCAGCAGAGGACCCTACGAGCAGTACTTC. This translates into CATSRGPYEQYF. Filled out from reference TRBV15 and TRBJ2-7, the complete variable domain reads DAMVIQNPRYQVTQFGKPVTLSCSQTLNHNVMYWYQQKSSQAPKLLFHYYDKDFNNEADTPDNFQSRRPNTSFCFLDIRSPGLGDTAMYLCATSRGPYEQYFGPGTRLTVT.